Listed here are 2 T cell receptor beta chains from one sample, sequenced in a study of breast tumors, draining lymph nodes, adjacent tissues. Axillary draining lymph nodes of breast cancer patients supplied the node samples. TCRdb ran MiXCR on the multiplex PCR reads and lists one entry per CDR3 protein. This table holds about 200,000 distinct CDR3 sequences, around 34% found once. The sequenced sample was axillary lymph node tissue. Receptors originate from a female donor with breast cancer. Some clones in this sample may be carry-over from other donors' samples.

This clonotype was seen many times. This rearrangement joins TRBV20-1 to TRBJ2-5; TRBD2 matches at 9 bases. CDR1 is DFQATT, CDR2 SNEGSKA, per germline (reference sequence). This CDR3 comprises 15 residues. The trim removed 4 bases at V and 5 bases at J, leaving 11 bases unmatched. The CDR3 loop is CSAKAVAGVGETQYF. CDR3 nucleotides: TGCAGTGCTAAGGCCGTAGCGGGAGTTGGGGAGACCCAGTACTTC.

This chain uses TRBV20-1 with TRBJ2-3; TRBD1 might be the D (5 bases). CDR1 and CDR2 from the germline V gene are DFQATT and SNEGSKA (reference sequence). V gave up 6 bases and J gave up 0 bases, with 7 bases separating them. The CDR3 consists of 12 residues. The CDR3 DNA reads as TGCAGTGCAGGGGAAAGCACAGATACGCAGTATTTT. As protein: CSAGESTDTQYF.